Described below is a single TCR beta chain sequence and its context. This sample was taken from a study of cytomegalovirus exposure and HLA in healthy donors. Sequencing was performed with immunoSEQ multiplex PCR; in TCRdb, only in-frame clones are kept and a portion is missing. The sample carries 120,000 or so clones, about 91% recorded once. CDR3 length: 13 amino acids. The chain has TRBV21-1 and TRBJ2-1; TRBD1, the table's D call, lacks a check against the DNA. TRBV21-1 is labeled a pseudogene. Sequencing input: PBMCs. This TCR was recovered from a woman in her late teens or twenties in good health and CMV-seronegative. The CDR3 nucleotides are TGTGCCAGCAACTACGACAGGAGCGGTGAGCAGTTCTTC. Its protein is CASNYDRSGEQFF.